This TCR beta chain was identified in a study of shared clonotypes between healthy human individuals. About this clone: This same CDR3 is encoded by further DNA sequences in the sample.

Sequencing used immunoSEQ multiplex PCR; TCRdb keeps in-frame clones, though not all of them. The profile shows roughly 2.2 million clones, around 90% of them singletons. Germline V lookup: CDR1 SGHRS, CDR2 YFSETQ. The CDR3 is made up of 14 amino acids. V was clipped by 8 bases and J by 2 bases; unmatched bases: 6. The chain uses TRBV5-1 and TRBJ2-2, with TRBD1 matching over 7 bases. The sequence came from a young man in good health. Some clones in this sample may be carry-over from other donors' samples. Material: naive CD4+ T cells from PBMCs. Subset indicated: CD45RA+ positively selected. The CDR3: CASAGTANTGELFF. For the CDR3, the DNA is TGCGCCAGTGCCGGGACAGCCAACACCGGGGAGCTGTTTTTT.